One and the same sample provided the 28 T cell receptor beta chains below, sequenced in a study of cytomegalovirus exposure and HLA in healthy donors. TCRdb keeps only in-frame clones here, not all; method: immunoSEQ multiplex PCR. The sample includes some 170,000 clones, approximately 87% seen only once; the top ten take about 5.8%. Sample: PBMCs. All receptors come from a woman in her 30s in good health and CMV-seronegative.

For this clone: Other DNA sequences of this sample code for an identical CDR3. The rearrangement uses TRBV19 and TRBJ1-1; D is unclear. Looked up from germline, CDR1 is LNHDA and CDR2 is SQIVND (reference sequence). The CDR3 loop spans 14 amino acids. Trimming took off 5 bases at V and 0 bases at J, with 10 bases between the two ends. The CDR3 nucleotides are TGTGCCAGTAGTGAAGGGAGGTTGAACACTGAAGCTTTCTTT. It translates to CASSEGRLNTEAFF.

This clone was counted once. The chain joins TRBV5-6 to TRBJ2-5, with a possible D match to TRBD1 (6 bases). Germline CDR1 and CDR2: SGHDT and YYEEEE. This CDR3 spans 13 amino acids. Trimming took 3 bases from V and 4 from J, leaving 10 bases between them. For the CDR3, the DNA is TGTGCCAGCAGCTGGGGGCTGGGAGAGACCCAGTACTTC. Amino acids: CASSWGLGETQYF.

This chain uses TRBV4-2 with TRBJ2-5; the match to TRBD2 covers 8 bases. Germline V gene lookup returns CDR1 LGHNA and CDR2 YNFKEQ. There are 15 residues in the CDR3. J lost 5 bases, V lost 0 bases, and 5 bases had no gene match. The DNA for the CDR3 is TGTGCCAGCAGCCAAGATTTCGCGGGGGGCGAGACCCAGTACTTC. It is translated as CASSQDFAGGETQYF.

This clone was observed once. The rearrangement uses TRBV2 and TRBJ1-1; no clear D gene. Germline values: CDR1 SNHLY, CDR2 FYNNEI. V was shortened by 6 bases and J by 8 bases, with 10 bases between the two germline ends. The CDR3 is 11 residues long. The CDR3 nucleotides are TGTGCCAGCAGCCCTGGGCCCGAAGCTTTCTTT. Protein: CASSPGPEAFF.

The chain combines TRBV7-3 with TRBJ2-3; D may be TRBD1 or TRBD2 (5 bases each). Germline loops: CDR1 SGHTA, CDR2 FQGTGA. V gave up 2 bases and J gave up 6 bases, with 9 bases separating them. The CDR3 sequence is 13 residues long. CDR3: CASSLEGLDTQYF. In DNA, the CDR3 is TGTGCCAGCAGCTTAGAGGGGCTTGATACGCAGTATTTT.

V usage is TRBV4-3 and J usage is TRBJ2-1, with a tentative D call TRBD2 (6 bases). Germline assignment: CDR1 LGHNA and CDR2 YSLEER. V was pared by 1 base and J by 8 bases, with 18 bases between. The CDR3 runs to 16 residues. Here the CDR3 reads CASSQGFSGGFDEQFF. CDR3 DNA sequence: TGCGCCAGCAGCCAAGGATTTAGCGGTGGCTTCGATGAGCAGTTCTTC.

The chain is built from TRBV29-1 and TRBJ2-1, with D possibly being TRBD1 (5 bases). Germline V gene sequence: CDR1 SQVTM, CDR2 ANQGSEA. V was trimmed by 4 bases and J by 5 bases, leaving 6 bases between them. This CDR3 is built from 11 residues. DNA for the CDR3: TGCAGCGTTGTCAGGGACAATGAGCAGTTCTTC. This gives the protein CSVVRDNEQFF.

The chain combines TRBV27 with TRBJ2-1, with a tentative D call TRBD2 (6 bases). Germline CDR1 reads MNHEY; CDR2 reads SMNVEV (reference sequence). The CDR3 consists of 13 residues. V lost 5 bases to trimming and J lost 10 bases, with 15 bases between them. The CDR3 loop is CASSPLGRGEQFF. The CDR3 bases are TGTGCCAGCAGTCCGCTCGGGAGAGGAGAGCAGTTCTTC.

The count of this clone is one. The chain recombines TRBV4-3 with TRBJ2-1, with TRBD1 matching 9 bases. Germline-derived CDR1 and CDR2 are LGHNA and YSLEER. The CDR3 has 16 amino acids. The V segment lost 4 bases and the J segment 4 bases; nucleotides outside the gene matches: 8. Here the CDR3 reads CASSRDRDRVYNEQFF. The DNA for the CDR3 is TGCGCCAGCAGCCGGGACCGGGACAGGGTTTACAATGAGCAGTTCTTC.

V gene TRBV27 combines with J gene TRBJ2-5; either TRBD1 or TRBD2 may fit D (6 bases each). CDR3 length equals 15 residues. V gave up 2 bases and J gave up 5 bases, with 15 bases separating them. Looked up from germline, CDR1 is MNHEY and CDR2 is SMNVEV (reference sequence). The CDR3 sequence: CASSLNGGLQETQYF. The CDR3 DNA follows: TGTGCCAGCAGTTTAAACGGGGGCCTTCAGGAGACCCAGTACTTC.

The chain employs TRBV29-1 and TRBJ1-3; 7 positions match TRBD1. V lost 4 bases and J lost 0; bases outside the gene matches: 9. The CDR3 contains 16 residues. Germline V gives CDR1 SQVTM, CDR2 ANQGSEA. The CDR3 region has the DNA TGCAGCGTTGCACATATAGCAGGGGGCTCTGGAAACACCATATATTTT. It specifies CSVAHIAGGSGNTIYF.

As to this clone: The junction and the germline gene differ at one end; a read error may be behind it. The rearrangement uses TRBV7-6 and TRBJ2-5; D might be TRBD2 (5 bases). Per the germline V gene, CDR1 is SGHVS and CDR2 is FNYEAQ. This CDR3 has 15 amino acids. CDR3 amino acids: CASRLEVGVQETQYF. For the CDR3, the DNA is TGTGCCAGCAGATTAGAGGTCGGGGTCCAAGAGACCCAGTACTTC.

This clone was picked up one time. The chain recombines TRBV2 with TRBJ1-3, with no clear D. Between the trimmed V and J ends, which lost 2 bases and 4 bases, there was a span of 6 bases. Looked up from germline, CDR1 is SNHLY and CDR2 is FYNNEI. The CDR3 contains 13 residues. The CDR3 reads CASSEFVGNTIYF. The CDR3 DNA reads TGTGCCAGCAGTGAATTCGTGGGAAACACCATATATTTT. Drawing the rest from reference TRBV2 and TRBJ1-3, the complete variable domain is EPEVTQTPSHQVTQMGQEVILRCVPISNHLYFYWYRQILGQKVEFLVSFYNNEISEKSEIFDDQFSVERPDGSNFTLKIRSTKLEDSAMYFCASSEFVGNTIYFGEGSWLTVV.

The genes are TRBV2 and TRBJ2-7, with 7 bases fitting TRBD1. The CDR3 is made up of 16 amino acids. The ends lost 8 bases at V and 1 base at J; junction bases unmatched: 14. In germline, CDR1 is SNHLY, CDR2 FYNNEI. The CDR3 spells CASDELPTGKSYEQYF. DNA for the CDR3: TGTGCCAGCGACGAACTCCCGACAGGGAAATCCTACGAGCAGTACTTC. The full variable domain, with the rest looked up from reference TRBV2 and TRBJ2-7, is EPEVTQTPSHQVTQMGQEVILRCVPISNHLYFYWYRQILGQKVEFLVSFYNNEISEKSEIFDDQFSVERPDGSNFTLKIRSTKLEDSAMYFCASDELPTGKSYEQYFGPGTRLTVT.

The chain combines TRBV7-2 with TRBJ1-2, with 9 nucleotides matching TRBD1. The CDR3 is 13 amino acids. The germline gives CDR1 SGHTA, CDR2 FQGNSA. V lost 5 bases to trimming and J lost 5 bases; unmatched junction nucleotides: 3. The CDR3 coding sequence is TGTGCCAGCAGCCCCGGGACAGGGTATGGCTACACCTTC. Its protein is CASSPGTGYGYTF.

V gene TRBV5-6 combines with J gene TRBJ1-1; TRBD1 might be the D (5 bases). Germline values: CDR1 SGHDT, CDR2 YYEEEE. V was clipped by 3 bases and J by 7 bases, with 16 bases between them. The CDR3 extends over 14 amino acids. The CDR3 DNA reads as TGTGCCAGCAGCTCAGAGTCCCGGGGGGATGAAGCTTTCTTT. This gives the protein CASSSESRGDEAFF.

This clone has a single count. The CDR3 loop is CAWSVSSGRRSTQYF. The DNA for the CDR3 is TGTGCCTGGAGTGTAAGTAGCGGGAGACGGAGTACGCAGTATTTT. The V and J genes are TRBV30 and TRBJ2-3, with 9 bases fitting TRBD2. The V and J ends lost 0 bases and 8 bases, in that order; junction bases with no gene match: 9. The CDR3 consists of 15 residues. The germline gives CDR1 GTSNPN, CDR2 SVGIG (reference sequence).

This sequence joins TRBV5-1 and TRBJ1-5, with D maybe TRBD1 (6 bases). This CDR3 comprises 15 residues. The germline CDR1 and CDR2 sequences are SGHRS and YFSETQ. Trimming shortened V by 0 bases and J by 6 bases, and 13 bases separated the two germline ends. The CDR3, as DNA: TGCGCCAGCAGCTTGGACACAGGGAGTGGTCAGCCCCAGCATTTT. It codes for CASSLDTGSGQPQHF.

This chain joins TRBV7-2 and TRBJ1-1; D may be TRBD1 (5 bases). There are 15 residues in the CDR3. The germline gives CDR1 SGHTA, CDR2 FQGNSA. Trimming stripped 1 base from V and 7 bases from J, with 16 bases between. In DNA, the CDR3 is TGTGCCAGCAGCTTAGTGTCAGGGCAGCAGATTGAAGCTTTCTTT. It yields the protein CASSLVSGQQIEAFF.

This clone has at least ten counts. V is TRBV4-1 and J is TRBJ2-5; 10 positions agree with TRBD2. The CDR3 extends over 15 amino acids. The germline CDR1 and CDR2 sequences are MGHRA and YSYEKL. With V trimmed by 1 base and J by 5 bases, 4 bases remained unmatched. The CDR3 reads CASSQGTSGAETQYF. The CDR3 DNA reads TGCGCCAGCAGCCAAGGAACTAGCGGGGCGGAGACCCAGTACTTC.

This sequence joins TRBV5-4 and TRBJ2-5, with 11 bases aligning to TRBD1. This CDR3 has 16 amino acids. J was trimmed by 5 bases and V by 4 bases; bases with no gene match: 10. Germline V lookup: CDR1 SGHNT, CDR2 YYREEE (reference sequence). CDR3 bases: TGTGCCAGCAGCGGGGACAGGGGGACCTTAGGGGAGACCCAGTACTTC. Protein product: CASSGDRGTLGETQYF.

The CDR3 bases are TGTGCCAGCAGCGTAGACGGCGGCAACACCATATATTTT. Protein product: CASSVDGGNTIYF. V usage is TRBV9 and J usage is TRBJ1-3; D is undetermined. V was pared by 0 bases and J by 7 bases, with 8 bases between. The CDR3 totals 13 residues. Germline CDR1 reads SGDLS; CDR2 reads YYNGEE.

This clone showed up many times. This chain uses TRBV4-1 with TRBJ2-7, with TRBD2 matching over 8 bases. Germline CDR1 reads MGHRA; CDR2 reads YSYEKL. After removal of 0 bases from V and 4 bases from J, the junction contained 5 bases not matched to a gene. The CDR3 covers 15 residues. The CDR3 loop is CASSQDHGGAYEQYF. The CDR3 DNA reads TGCGCCAGCAGCCAAGATCACGGGGGGGCTTACGAGCAGTACTTC.

The chain joins TRBV30 to TRBJ1-1; 7 nucleotides agree with TRBD1. Germline-derived CDR1 and CDR2 are GTSNPN and SVGIG (reference sequence). The CDR3 loop spans 12 amino acids. V lost 4 bases and J lost 10; bases outside the gene matches: 9. CDR3 loop: CAWKTTGEGAFF. The CDR3 region has the DNA TGTGCCTGGAAAACTACAGGGGAGGGAGCTTTCTTT.

The V gene is TRBV27, the J gene TRBJ2-1, with 7 bases aligning to TRBD2. V gave up 5 bases and J gave up 6 bases; unmatched junction bases: 19. The germline CDR1 and CDR2 sequences are MNHEY and SMNVEV (reference sequence). This CDR3 has 18 residues. The CDR3 region is CASSPTRGGTIGRNEQFF. CDR3 nucleotides: TGTGCCAGCAGTCCAACGAGGGGAGGGACTATCGGCCGCAATGAGCAGTTCTTC.

V usage is TRBV19 and J usage is TRBJ1-1; no firm D call. The CDR3 is 14 amino acids. The germline V and J ends were trimmed by 3 bases and 1 base, with 9 bases remaining between them. From germline, CDR1 is LNHDA and CDR2 SQIVND (reference sequence). The CDR3 protein is CASSMGGRNTEAFF. As DNA, the CDR3 is TGTGCCAGTAGTATGGGCGGACGGAACACTGAAGCTTTCTTT.

The chain joins TRBV7-2 to TRBJ1-2, with TRBD1 matching 10 bases. Germline V gene lookup returns CDR1 SGHTA and CDR2 FQGNSA. J gave up 2 bases and V 9 bases, and 3 bases lay outside the gene matches. The CDR3 consists of 13 residues. In nucleotides, the CDR3 is TGTGCCAGAGGGGACAGGGGAAACTATGGCTACACCTTC. It yields the protein CARGDRGNYGYTF.

Worth noting for this clone: At one of its ends the junction is not consistent with the germline gene, which may arise from a read error. The chain is built from TRBV11-2 and TRBJ2-7; D may be TRBD1 (5 bases). Germline V CDR1 and CDR2: SGHAT, FQNNGV. There are 10 residues in the CDR3. This CDR3 is CASSADQQVF. The DNA for the CDR3 is TGTGCCAGCAGCGCGGACCAACAGGTTTTC.